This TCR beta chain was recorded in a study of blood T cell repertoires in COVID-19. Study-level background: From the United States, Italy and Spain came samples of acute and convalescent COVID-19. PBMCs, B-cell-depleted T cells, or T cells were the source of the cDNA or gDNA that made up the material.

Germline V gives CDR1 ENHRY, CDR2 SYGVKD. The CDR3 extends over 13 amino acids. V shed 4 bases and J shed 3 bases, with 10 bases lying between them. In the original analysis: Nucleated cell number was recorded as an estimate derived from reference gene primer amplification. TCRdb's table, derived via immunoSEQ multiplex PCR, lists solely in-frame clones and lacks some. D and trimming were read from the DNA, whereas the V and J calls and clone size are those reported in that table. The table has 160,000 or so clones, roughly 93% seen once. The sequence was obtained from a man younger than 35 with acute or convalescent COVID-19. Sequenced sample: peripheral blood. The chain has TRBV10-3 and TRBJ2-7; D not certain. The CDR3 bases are TGTGCCATCAGTGTAGACTTTCGCTACGAGCAGTACTTC. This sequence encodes CAISVDFRYEQYF.